The rows below give T cell receptor beta chains drawn from one sample of a study of CD8+ T cells in alopecia areata. Data came from immunoSEQ multiplex PCR; TCRdb stores just in-frame clones and leaves some out. In the table there are under 350,000 clones, roughly 50% of which are singletons. The sequencing used CD4+ T cells sorted from blood, collected at week 24, from a patient treated with tofacitinib. The receptor set was obtained from a human donor with alopecia areata. Each CDR3 is given with its conserved first and last residue.

V gene: TRBV4-1; CDR3 length: 15; CDR3 protein: CASSQGGSSYNEQFF
V gene: TRBV9; CDR3 length: 14; CDR3 protein: CASSVLAGTDTQYF
V gene: TRBV2; CDR3 length: 13; CDR3 protein: CASRTDGGTEAFF
V gene: TRBV4-1; CDR3 length: 15; CDR3 protein: CASSRSREGNSPLHF
V gene: TRBV15; CDR3 length: 14; CDR3 protein: CATSREGHTDTQYF
V gene: TRBV28; CDR3 length: 15; CDR3 protein: CASSRPQWVLDTQYF
V gene: TRBV2; CDR3 length: 12; CDR3 protein: CASEDGNTEAFF
V gene: TRBV19; CDR3 length: 15; CDR3 protein: CASRAGTANTGELFF
V gene: TRBV5-1; CDR3 length: 15; CDR3 protein: CASSLDGKVADTQYF
V gene: TRBV30; CDR3 length: 13; CDR3 protein: CAWRGTGSSPLHF
V gene: TRBV11-2; CDR3 length: 15; CDR3 protein: CASSLGAGVYTEAFF
V gene: TRBV6-6; CDR3 length: 15; CDR3 protein: CASSREAGSPYEQYF
V gene: TRBV29-1; CDR3 length: 13; CDR3 protein: CSVEEGVGYGYTF
V gene: TRBV7-8; CDR3 length: 15; CDR3 protein: CASSLAVRGSYEQYF
V gene: TRBV6-1; CDR3 length: 15; CDR3 protein: CAILPSGGASNEQFF
V gene: TRBV10-3; CDR3 length: 13; CDR3 protein: CAISERQQGGYTF
V gene: TRBV10-3; CDR3 length: 13; CDR3 protein: CAIRGAVNTEAFF
V gene: TRBV29-1; CDR3 length: 12; CDR3 protein: CSVGQGDHGYTF
V gene: TRBV9; CDR3 length: 16; CDR3 protein: CASSVGFSSGQETQYF
V gene: TRBV6-5; CDR3 length: 13; CDR3 protein: CASSSGGSYEQYF